Listed below are T cell receptor beta chains from one sample, sequenced in a study of T cell responses to AZD1222 COVID-19 vaccine. TCRdb's table, derived via immunoSEQ multiplex PCR, lists solely in-frame clones and lacks some. Altogether about 89,000 clones are present, about 88% being singletons, with the ten largest covering around 5.5%. The sample in question was peripheral blood, obtained 28 days after the second AZD1222 dose. The receptor set was obtained from an adult who received the AZD1222 COVID-19 vaccine. Each CDR3 is given with its conserved first and last residue. A D gene is named only where the DNA matches it firmly. Clone size is not always given. Where it is, it says once, few, many or a class for expanded clones.

>TRBV28|TRBD1|-|TRBJ1-2
CASSRTRRGPQNYGYTF
TGTGCCAGCAGTCGGACGAGGAGGGGGCCACAGAACTATGGCTACACCTTC
>TRBV5-1|-|-|TRBJ2-7
CASSATGPTAYEQYF
TGCGCCAGCAGCGCAACGGGACCGACAGCCTACGAGCAGTACTTC
>TRBV19|TRBD1|-|TRBJ1-5
CASSPRGSASNQPQHF
TGTGCCAGTAGTCCCAGGGGGTCGGCGAGCAATCAGCCCCAGCATTTT
>TRBV28|-|-|TRBJ1-3
CASSRPAGGLGNTIYF
TGTGCCAGCAGCCGACCCGCCGGAGGCCTTGGAAACACCATATATTTT
>TRBV7-9|-|-|TRBJ2-5
CASSLAGGINQETQYF
TGTGCCAGCAGCTTAGCAGGGGGGATCAACCAAGAGACCCAGTACTTC
>TRBV6-1|-|-|TRBJ1-5
CASSELTGDNQPQHF
TGTGCCAGCAGTGAATTGACAGGCGACAATCAGCCCCAGCATTTT
>TRBV5-8|-|-|TRBJ1-5
CASSRTSNQPQHF
TGTGCCAGCAGCCGGACAAGCAATCAGCCCCAGCATTTT
>TRBV27|-|-|TRBJ1-1
CASSLEGEATTEAFF
TGTGCCAGCAGTTTAGAGGGGGAAGCGACCACTGAAGCTTTCTTT
>TRBV24-1|-|-|TRBJ1-2
CATSDRTAVGYTF
TGTGCCACCAGTGATCGGACTGCGGTCGGCTACACCTTC
>TRBV3-1/TRBV3-2|-|once|TRBJ2-3
CASSPPGSTDTQYF
TGTGCCAGCAGCCCTCCCGGCAGCACAGATACGCAGTATTTT
>TRBV27|TRBD1|-|TRBJ1-6
CASSPPPPSRQGNSPLHF
TGTGCCAGCAGTCCCCCCCCTCCCTCGAGACAGGGAAATTCACCCCTCCACTTT
>TRBV7-9|TRBD2|-|TRBJ2-1
CASSLQAAGGAPYNEQFF
TGTGCCAGCAGCTTACAAGCGGCGGGGGGGGCCCCGTACAATGAGCAGTTCTTC
>TRBV9|-|-|TRBJ1-1
CASSATDTEAFF
TGTGCCAGCAGCGCGACAGACACTGAAGCTTTCTTT
>TRBV10-3|-|-|TRBJ1-1
CAISESTGRSEAFF
TGTGCCATCAGTGAGTCGACTGGTCGCTCTGAAGCTTTCTTT
>TRBV2|TRBD1|-|TRBJ1-3
CASTGDAGNTIYF
TGTGCCAGTACAGGGGATGCTGGAAACACCATATATTTT
>TRBV7-3|-|-|TRBJ2-1
CASSSHLNEQFF
TGTGCCAGCAGCTCTCACCTCAATGAGCAGTTCTTC
>TRBV19|-|-|TRBJ1-2
CASRNKGREYGYTF
TGTGCCAGTAGGAACAAGGGCCGAGAATATGGCTACACCTTC
>TRBV7-9|-|few|TRBJ2-6
CASSRSGANVLTF
TGTGCCAGCAGCCGATCTGGGGCCAACGTCCTGACTTTC
>TRBV29-1|TRBD1|-|TRBJ1-1
CSVVPGQATEAFF
TGCAGCGTAGTACCGGGACAGGCAACTGAAGCTTTCTTT
>TRBV27|-|once|TRBJ2-7
CASSPGNHEQYF
TGTGCCAGCAGTCCGGGTAATCACGAGCAGTACTTC
>TRBV18|-|-|TRBJ1-4
CASSPQNGISGAEKLFF
TGTGCCAGCTCACCACAAAACGGGATAAGCGGCGCAGAAAAACTGTTTTTT
>TRBV30|TRBD1|-|TRBJ1-5
CAWSKGQGQYSNQPQHF
TGTGCCTGGAGTAAAGGACAGGGGCAATATAGCAATCAGCCCCAGCATTTT
>TRBV3-1/TRBV3-2|-|-|TRBJ2-7
CASSRTGPYEQYF
TGTGCCAGCAGCCGAACAGGGCCCTACGAGCAGTACTTC
>TRBV30|-|-|TRBJ1-1
CAWRTANTEAFF
TGTGCCTGGAGGACGGCGAACACTGAAGCTTTCTTT
>TRBV19|-|-|TRBJ2-7
CASSTPPLYEQYF
TGTGCCAGTAGTACCCCCCCGCTCTACGAGCAGTACTTC
>TRBV29-1|-|-|TRBJ1-1
CSGNRVDTEAFF
TGCAGCGGCAACAGGGTGGACACTGAAGCTTTCTTT
>TRBV5-1|-|-|TRBJ1-1
CASSLKSLTPEAFF
TGCGCCAGCAGCTTGAAGTCATTAACACCTGAAGCTTTCTTT
>TRBV7-3|TRBD2|-|TRBJ2-1
CASSLGFRGAYNEQFF
TGTGCCAGCAGCTTAGGATTCCGGGGGGCCTACAATGAGCAGTTCTTC
>TRBV9|TRBD1|-|TRBJ2-7
CASSEGTAISYEQYF
TGTGCCAGCAGCGAGGGGACAGCAATTTCCTACGAGCAGTACTTC
>TRBV6-5|-|-|TRBJ2-7
CATLLLGTLYF
TGTGCCACCCTCCTGCTCGGGACTCTCTACTTC
>TRBV27|-|-|TRBJ1-1
CASSRSINTEAFF
TGTGCCAGCAGCCGGAGTATAAACACTGAAGCTTTCTTT
>TRBV25-1|TRBD1|once|TRBJ1-4
CASSDLYQSGTVEEKLFF
TGTGCCAGCAGTGACCTTTATCAATCCGGGACAGTAGAAGAAAAACTGTTTTTT
>TRBV30|TRBD1|-|TRBJ1-2
CAWTGGPTNYGYTF
TGTGCCTGGACAGGGGGCCCAACTAACTATGGCTACACCTTC
>TRBV4-2|-|-|TRBJ2-7
CASSQETYEQYF
TGTGCCAGCAGCCAAGAGACCTACGAGCAGTACTTC
>TRBV9|-|-|TRBJ1-1
CASSVDFRNTEAFF
TGTGCCAGCAGCGTAGATTTTAGAAACACTGAAGCTTTCTTT
>TRBV19|-|-|TRBJ1-2
CASNPSVGTPIFNYGYTF
TGTGCCAGTAATCCGTCAGTCGGGACACCCATATTTAACTATGGCTACACCTTC